The rows below give T cell receptor beta chains drawn from one sample of a study of blood T cell repertoires in COVID-19. Assay: immunoSEQ multiplex PCR; the TCRdb copy retains only in-frame clones and omits some. The top ten hold roughly 21% of the sample, which has 150,000 to 200,000 clones, 87% seen once. Sequences were obtained from peripheral blood. The receptors originated from a man aged 55 to 69 with active or convalescent COVID-19. Both conserved end residues are part of each CDR3. The D gene is left open where the match is weak. Expanded clones are given a class, and other clones once, few, many or no size at all.

>TRBV12-3/TRBV12-4|.|.|TRBJ1-2
TGTGCCAGCAGAACGGGGGGTAGGAATGGCTACACCTTC
CASRTGGRNGYTF
>TRBV9|.|TRBD2|TRBJ2-3
TGTGCCAGCAGCGTAGCTCTTGCTACGGGGGGTATGACAGATACGCAGTATTTT
CASSVALATGGMTDTQYF
>TRBV25-1|once|TRBD2|TRBJ2-1
TGTGCCAGCAGTGAACATAGCGGGGGGTCCTACAATGAGCAGTTCTTC
CASSEHSGGSYNEQFF
>TRBV28|.|.|TRBJ2-2
TGTGCCAGCAGTGGCCGGCAGGCACTGAACACCGGGGAGCTGTTTTTT
CASSGRQALNTGELFF
>TRBV7-3|.|TRBD2|TRBJ2-1
TGTGCCAGCAGCCCCACAGCGGGGGGCAGGAGTTACAATGAGCAGTTCTTC
CASSPTAGGRSYNEQFF
>TRBV5-1|.|.|TRBJ1-4
TGCGCCAGCAGCGATCCCAGGGAGGCTAATGAAAAACTGTTTTTT
CASSDPREANEKLFF
>TRBV20-1|.|.|TRBJ2-7
TGCAGTGCTAGGCAGGCCTCCGAGCAGTACTTC
CSARQASEQYF
>TRBV6-5|.|.|TRBJ1-1
TGTGCCAGCAGTTACTCAGGAGGGAACACTGAAGCTTTCTTT
CASSYSGGNTEAFF
>TRBV5-4|.|TRBD1|TRBJ1-2
TGTGCCAGCAGGAGTGGACAGGCCTATGGCTACACCTTC
CASRSGQAYGYTF
>TRBV9|once|.|TRBJ1-1
TGTGCCAGCAGCCCAGGAGGGAGGACTGAAGCTTTCTTT
CASSPGGRTEAFF
>TRBV5-1|.|.|TRBJ2-3
TGCGCCAGCAGCTTGGAGCTGCGGCAATATACGCAGTATTTT
CASSLELRQYTQYF
>TRBV4-2|once|.|TRBJ2-7
TGTGCCAGCAGCCAACCAAGCGCCTCCTACGAGCAGTACTTC
CASSQPSASYEQYF
>TRBV5-8|.|TRBD2|TRBJ2-1
TGTGCCAGCAGCTTTTGGCGGGGGAGAGAGCAGTTCTTC
CASSFWRGREQFF
>TRBV12-5|.|TRBD1|TRBJ2-7
TGTGCTAGTGGTTTGGAAAGGACAGGGGATGGACACTACGAGCAGTACTTC
CASGLERTGDGHYEQYF
>TRBV11-2|once|.|TRBJ2-5
TGTGCCAGCAGCTATCAGACACCCCAAGAGACCCAGTACTTC
CASSYQTPQETQYF
>TRBV2|.|TRBD1|TRBJ1-2
TGTGCCAGCAGTGAAACGCGGGCAGGGGGCATCTATGGCTACACCTTC
CASSETRAGGIYGYTF
>TRBV11-3|few|TRBD1|TRBJ2-1
TGTGCCAGCAGCTTAGAAGACAGGGTCAATGAGCAGTTCTTC
CASSLEDRVNEQFF
>TRBV9|many|.|TRBJ2-1
TGTGCCAGCAGCGTAGCTGCGGGGTGGAACAATGAGCAGTTCTTC
CASSVAAGWNNEQFF
>TRBV6-6|.|.|TRBJ2-3
TGTGCCAGCAGTTACGGGCCATATACCAAAGATACGCAGTATTTT
CASSYGPYTKDTQYF
>TRBV7-8|.|TRBD1|TRBJ2-1
TGTGCCAGCAGCCTCTGGGGACAGGAGAACAATGAGCAGTTCTTC
CASSLWGQENNEQFF
>TRBV11-2|once|TRBD1|TRBJ2-7
TGTGCCAGCAGCTCGGGACAGGGGACATACGAGCAGTACTTC
CASSSGQGTYEQYF
>TRBV7-2|.|.|TRBJ2-5
TGTGCCAGCAGCTTACTGAGTAGCGGTGGGAAGACCCAGTACTTC
CASSLLSSGGKTQYF
>TRBV4-2|.|TRBD2|TRBJ2-5
TGTGCCAGCAGCCCACGGACTAGCGGGGGACGAGGGCAAGAGACCCAGTACTTC
CASSPRTSGGRGQETQYF
>TRBV7-8|.|.|TRBJ2-5
TGTGCCAGCAGCCAGGTCCAGGGGACCCAGTACTTC
CASSQVQGTQYF
>TRBV7-3|.|.|TRBJ2-1
TGTGCCAGCAGCCAACGGGGGGCCCTATACAATGAGCAGTTCTTC
CASSQRGALYNEQFF
>TRBV4-2|.|TRBD2|TRBJ2-3
TGTGCCAGCAGCCCGAGCTCCGGGACTAGCGGGGGCCGTGCGGATACGCAGTATTTT
CASSPSSGTSGGRADTQYF
>TRBV4-1|.|.|TRBJ1-4
TGCGCCAGCAGCCACGAGGTGTCCGCTAATGAAAAACTGTTTTTT
CASSHEVSANEKLFF
>TRBV9|.|TRBD1|TRBJ2-7
TGTGCCAGCAGCGCGACAGGGGAACGCGAGCAGTACTTC
CASSATGEREQYF
>TRBV19|.|.|TRBJ1-3
TGTGCCAGTAAACGGGATAGCTCTGGAAACACCATATATTTT
CASKRDSSGNTIYF
>TRBV9|.|.|TRBJ1-2
TGTGCCAGCAGCGTAGGGTCACTGAACTATGGCTACACCTTC
CASSVGSLNYGYTF
>TRBV28|.|.|TRBJ2-5
TGTGCCAGCAGACAGAATGGGGAGACCCAGTACTTC
CASRQNGETQYF
>TRBV5-1|.|.|TRBJ1-2
TGCGCCAGCAGCTTGGGTTCGGACAGTCCCGAAGGGACCTTC
CASSLGSDSPEGTF
>TRBV3-1/TRBV3-2|.|.|TRBJ1-6
TGTGCCAGCAGCCGCGGGGTCTCCTATAATTCACCCCTCCACTTT
CASSRGVSYNSPLHF
>TRBV5-6|.|.|TRBJ1-2
TGTGCCAGCACCACGGCCCAGCGGAGGGGCTACACCTTC
CASTTAQRRGYTF
>TRBV3-1/TRBV3-2|.|.|TRBJ2-1
TGTGCCAGCAGCCAAGATCATAGGGGGGGTGATAGGAATGAGCAGTTCTTC
CASSQDHRGGDRNEQFF
>TRBV3-1/TRBV3-2|.|.|TRBJ1-5
TGTGCCAGCAGCCAAGCTGGGAGCCAGCCCCAGCATTTT
CASSQAGSQPQHF
>TRBV10-3|.|TRBD1|TRBJ1-5
TGTGCCATCAGTGAGGGCCAGGGGGAGTATCAGCCCCAGCATTTT
CAISEGQGEYQPQHF
>TRBV9|few|.|TRBJ1-1
TGTGCCAGCAGCCGGAGGAGGGAAGACTTCACTGAAGCTTTCTTT
CASSRRREDFTEAFF
>TRBV4-2|.|TRBD2|TRBJ2-3
TGTGCCAGCAGCCCCGTGGCTAGCGGGGGCCTCGCTGATACGCAGTATTTT
CASSPVASGGLADTQYF
>TRBV5-1|once|TRBD1|TRBJ2-7
TGCGCCAGCAGCTTCTCCGGACAGGGGGCTGGGGAGCAGTACTTC
CASSFSGQGAGEQYF
>TRBV5-6|.|.|TRBJ1-3
TGTGCCAGCAGCTTGCGCGTGGGAAACACCATATATTTT
CASSLRVGNTIYF
>TRBV7-3|.|.|TRBJ2-5
TGTGCCAGCAGCTTAACTTCGGGGTTACAAGAGACCCAGTACTTC
CASSLTSGLQETQYF
>TRBV6-4|.|TRBD1|TRBJ2-1
TGTGCCAGTGGGATTGACAGGGGCCGTCCTAATGAGCAGTTCTTC
CASGIDRGRPNEQFF
>TRBV19|.|.|TRBJ1-5
TGTGCCAGTAGTATGGGGGGTTTGGGCAATCAGCCCCAGCATTTT
CASSMGGLGNQPQHF
>TRBV19|.|TRBD2|TRBJ2-3
TGTGCCAGTAGTCCGGGGGGAGCAGGCACAGATACGCAGTATTTT
CASSPGGAGTDTQYF
>TRBV5-6|.|.|TRBJ1-2
TGTGCCAGCAGCTTGCTCCAGGGGCACGGCTATGGCTACACCTTC
CASSLLQGHGYGYTF
>TRBV29-1|.|TRBD1|TRBJ1-2
TGCAGCGTGCGGATGAGGGGGCCTAACTATGGCTACACCTTC
CSVRMRGPNYGYTF
>TRBV5-1|.|.|TRBJ1-1
TGCGCCAGCAGCTTGCGCACCTACGCGGACATGAACACTGAAGCTTTCTTT
CASSLRTYADMNTEAFF
>TRBV28|.|TRBD1|TRBJ1-2
TGTGCCAGCAGTTACCGACAGGGGCGAGGCTACACCTTC
CASSYRQGRGYTF
>TRBV4-1|.|.|TRBJ1-5
TGCGCCAGCAGCCGCGAAGGGGGAGATCAGCCCCAGCATTTT
CASSREGGDQPQHF